The clone carrying this TCR beta chain has ten or more counts. This record comes from a study of T cells in Graves' hyperthyroidism and ophthalmopathy. It was RNA transcripts that yielded the amplified TCR beta CDR3 regions. Carried out on the TCR CDR3, a first-round RT-PCR used the HTBI primer set. TCRdb analysed the multiplex PCR reads with MiXCR anew, one entry per CDR3 protein. This sample has about 610,000 distinct CDR3 sequences; about a sixth occur once, and the top ten carry roughly 3.3%. CDR1 is SGHKS, CDR2 YYEKEE, per germline (reference sequence). The V end was cut by 1 base, the J end by 7 bases, with 19 bases between. This CDR3 spans 16 amino acids.

Sequenced input: blood. The receptor was derived from a woman aged 40 to 50 with Graves' ophthalmopathy. The chain couples TRBV5-5 to TRBJ2-3; D is unclear. The CDR3 nucleotides read TGTGCCAGCAGCTTGCTCGGAGTCACCACCTGGAATACGCAGTATTTT. Translated: CASSLLGVTTWNTQYF.